This T cell receptor (beta chain) was recovered during a study of CD8+CD57+ T cells in acquired aplastic anemia. The TCR beta profiling, which covered VDJ combination and CDR3 sequence, was carried out using genomic DNA as the template. TCRdb redid the calling of the reads with MiXCR, one entry per CDR3 protein. The sample consists of about 160,000 distinct CDR3 sequences, 35% to 55% of them appearing once. The CDR3 contains 14 residues. Looked up from germline, CDR1 is LNHDA and CDR2 is SQIVND (reference sequence). Trimming pared 10 bases from V and 3 bases from J, leaving 16 bases between. This clonotype was counted many times.

The source material was sorted CD4+, CD8+, or CD8+CD57+ T cells (not recorded which) from PBMCs. This TCR came from a human donor in good health. This chain connects TRBV19 to TRBJ1-3, with D unresolved. The CDR3 loop reads CATSSRPVGNTIYF. CDR3 sequence (DNA): TGTGCCACGAGTTCCAGGCCCGTTGGAAACACCATATATTTT.